Presented here are 15 T cell receptor beta chains from one specimen sequenced in a study of beta chain features in type 1 diabetes. The isolated RNA, all of it, was reverse transcribed, so expressed TCRB transcripts were what got sequenced. TCRdb's copy holds only in-frame clones and misses some; the assay was immunoSEQ multiplex PCR. In the table there are a few hundred thousand clones, over 11% of which are singletons. The source material was naive CD4+ T cells from blood. These receptor sequences come from a man aged 25 to 40 in good health.

The chain joins TRBV7-2 to TRBJ2-4; 15 bases fit TRBD2. With 1 base clipped from V and 7 bases from J, the junction kept 11 bases outside the gene matches. This CDR3 contains 19 residues. Germline V gene data show CDR1 as SGHTA and CDR2 as FQGNSA. CDR3 sequence reads: CASSLGGTSGRKAGNIQYF. The DNA for the CDR3 is TGTGCCAGCAGCTTAGGAGGGACTAGCGGGAGGAAGGCTGGGAACATTCAGTACTTC. Looking up the rest from reference TRBV7-2 and TRBJ2-4 gives the full variable domain: GAGVSQSPSNKVTEKGKDVELRCDPISGHTALYWYRQSLGQGLEFLIYFQGNSAPDKSGLPSDRFSAERTGGSVSTLTIQRTQQEDSAVYLCASSLGGTSGRKAGNIQYFGAGTRLSVL.

The chain combines TRBV5-4 with TRBJ2-5; D is undetermined. The CDR3 has 12 amino acids. The germline V gene encodes CDR1 SGHNT and CDR2 YYREEE (reference sequence). V lost 1 base and J 3 bases, leaving 4 bases between the germline ends. The CDR3 DNA reads TGTGCCAGCAGCTTGCCGAAAGAGACCCAGTACTTC. Its protein product is CASSLPKETQYF.

This clone turned up a few times. The chain recombines TRBV6-5 with TRBJ1-2; D is unclear. V was trimmed by 2 bases and J by 2 bases, leaving 9 bases between them. Germline CDR1 MNHEY, CDR2 SVGAGI. This CDR3 has 14 residues. The CDR3 coding sequence is TGTGCCAGCAGTTACAAGCTTTTCAACTATGGCTACACCTTC. Its translation is CASSYKLFNYGYTF.

There are a few counts of this clone. The chain links TRBV13 to TRBJ1-6; 7 bases map to TRBD1. This CDR3 comprises 14 residues. Germline V gives CDR1 PRHDT, CDR2 FYEKMQ (reference sequence). J was trimmed by 6 bases and V by 4 bases; bases with no gene match: 3. CDR3 in DNA: TGTGCCAGCAGCTCCAACAGGGGTAATTCACCCCTCCACTTT. Protein product: CASSSNRGNSPLHF.

This clone occurred a few times. The V and J genes are TRBV2 and TRBJ2-7; 7 nucleotides align to TRBD2. Germline lookup yields CDR1 SNHLY and CDR2 FYNNEI. CDR3 size: 14 residues. J was trimmed by 7 bases and V by 6 bases; bases with no gene match: 12. CDR3 DNA sequence: TGTGCCAGCAGGTCAGCGGGACGTTCAAGGGAGCAGTACGTC. It codes for CASRSAGRSREQYV.

This chain links TRBV10-2 with TRBJ2-5; TRBD1 might be the D (6 bases). The CDR3 covers 15 residues. Germline V gives CDR1 WSHSY, CDR2 SAAADI. V shed 4 bases and J shed 5 bases, with 17 bases lying between them. CDR3 in amino acids: CASSGRDNQRETQYF. As DNA, the CDR3 is TGCGCCAGCAGTGGCCGGGACAACCAACGGGAGACCCAGTACTTC.

There are a few counts of this clone. The chain joins TRBV7-9 to TRBJ2-1; tentatively, D is TRBD1 (6 bases). The germline CDR1 and CDR2 sequences are SEHNR and FQNEAQ (reference sequence). This CDR3 has 15 amino acids. V shed 0 bases and J shed 4 bases, with 10 bases lying between them. CDR3 coding DNA: TGTGCCAGCAGCTTAGCTCAGGGGAATTACAATGAGCAGTTCTTC. It codes for CASSLAQGNYNEQFF.

This clone was counted a few times. The chain recombines TRBV4-3 with TRBJ2-2, with D hard to call. V was clipped by 0 bases and J by 6 bases, with 11 bases between them. The CDR3 has 15 residues. The germline CDR1 and CDR2 sequences are LGHNA and YSLEER. CDR3 nucleotide sequence: TGCGCCAGCAGCCAAGAAGGGCAAACGGCCGGGGAGCTGTTTTTT. Translation gives CASSQEGQTAGELFF.

The chain carries TRBV4-1 and TRBJ2-1; the D is unclear. There are 14 residues in the CDR3. V lost 7 bases to trimming and J lost 2 bases, with 12 bases between them. From germline, CDR1 is MGHRA and CDR2 YSYEKL. The DNA of the CDR3 is TGCGCCAGCACCTCCCTGGGGACCTACAATGAGCAGTTCTTC. Translated: CASTSLGTYNEQFF.

In its sample, this clone was seen once. The rearrangement joins TRBV4-3 to TRBJ2-2, with a tentative D call TRBD2 (6 bases). Trimming stripped 2 bases from V and 5 bases from J, with 9 bases between. CDR3 length: 14 residues. Germline CDR1 reads LGHNA; CDR2 reads YSLEER. Here the CDR3 DNA reads TGCGCCAGCAGCCAACGGGAGCGTACCGGGGAGCTGTTTTTT. It translates to CASSQRERTGELFF.

In its sample, this clone was seen a few times. This sequence joins TRBV7-9 and TRBJ2-2; D is uncertain. Trimming left V 2 bases short and J 6 bases short, with 10 bases between. Germline CDR1 SEHNR, CDR2 FQNEAQ (reference sequence). The CDR3 extends over 14 amino acids. For the CDR3, the DNA is TGTGCCAGCAGCTTACCCGGTACTCCCGGGGAGCTGTTTTTT. It is translated as CASSLPGTPGELFF.

This chain links TRBV7-8 with TRBJ2-1; D ambiguous. This CDR3 contains 14 residues. The germline CDR1 and CDR2 sequences are SGHVS and FQNEAQ. V lost 1 base, J lost 9 bases, and 13 bases lay in between. The CDR3 DNA sequence: TGTGCCAGCAGCTTAGAGGGCAGGCAATCTGAGCAGTTCTTC. Its translation is CASSLEGRQSEQFF.

The V gene is TRBV9, the J gene TRBJ2-2; D is perhaps TRBD1 or TRBD2 (5 bases each). The CDR3 extends over 16 amino acids. V was cut by 4 bases and J by 2 bases, with 15 bases left in between. CDR1 and CDR2 (germline): SGDLS, YYNGEE. CDR3 loop: CASSFPGTPNTGELFF. The CDR3 DNA reads as TGTGCCAGCAGCTTCCCCGGGACCCCTAACACCGGGGAGCTGTTTTTT.

This clone has more than one count but fewer than ten. The rearrangement links TRBV7-2 to TRBJ2-7; 7 positions agree with TRBD2. The CDR3 has 15 amino acids. Losses at the gene ends were 5 bases for V and 1 base for J; bases not matched to a gene: 8. The germline CDR1 and CDR2 sequences are SGHTA and FQGNSA. CDR3 sequence: CASSPTGGSSYEQYV. The CDR3 DNA sequence: TGTGCCAGCAGCCCCACGGGCGGGAGTTCCTACGAGCAGTACGTC.

This sequence joins TRBV7-8 and TRBJ2-3; D might be TRBD2 (6 bases). The CDR3 has 14 amino acids. Germline V gene sequence: CDR1 SGHVS, CDR2 FQNEAQ. V lost 6 bases and J lost 2, with 12 bases in between. CDR3 residues: CASSISGPTDTQYF. In DNA, the CDR3 is TGTGCCAGCAGTATTAGCGGCCCCACAGATACGCAGTATTTT. The full variable domain, completed using reference TRBV7-8 and TRBJ2-3, is GAGVSQSPRYKVAKRGQDVALRCDPISGHVSLFWYQQALGQGPEFLTYFQNEAQLDKSGLPSDRFFAERPEGSVSTLKIQRTQQEDSAVYLCASSISGPTDTQYFGPGTRLTVL.